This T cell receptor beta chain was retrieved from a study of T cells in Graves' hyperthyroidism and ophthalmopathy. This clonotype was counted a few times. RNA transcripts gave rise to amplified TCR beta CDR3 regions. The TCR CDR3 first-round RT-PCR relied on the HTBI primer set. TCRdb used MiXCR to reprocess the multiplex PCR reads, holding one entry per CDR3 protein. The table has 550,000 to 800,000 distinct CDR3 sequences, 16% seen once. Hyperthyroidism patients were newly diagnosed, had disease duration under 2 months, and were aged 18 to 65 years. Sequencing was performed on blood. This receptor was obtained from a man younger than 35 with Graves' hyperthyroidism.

The CDR3 DNA is TGCGCCAGCAGCGCCGACGGGGACCCGAATCAGCCCCAGCATTTT. This gives the protein CASSADGDPNQPQHF. The chain recombines TRBV5-1 with TRBJ1-5; perhaps TRBD1 as D (5 bases). The V end was cut by 4 bases, the J end by 4 bases, with 15 bases between. The CDR3 consists of 15 residues. Germline V gene data show CDR1 as SGHRS and CDR2 as YFSETQ.